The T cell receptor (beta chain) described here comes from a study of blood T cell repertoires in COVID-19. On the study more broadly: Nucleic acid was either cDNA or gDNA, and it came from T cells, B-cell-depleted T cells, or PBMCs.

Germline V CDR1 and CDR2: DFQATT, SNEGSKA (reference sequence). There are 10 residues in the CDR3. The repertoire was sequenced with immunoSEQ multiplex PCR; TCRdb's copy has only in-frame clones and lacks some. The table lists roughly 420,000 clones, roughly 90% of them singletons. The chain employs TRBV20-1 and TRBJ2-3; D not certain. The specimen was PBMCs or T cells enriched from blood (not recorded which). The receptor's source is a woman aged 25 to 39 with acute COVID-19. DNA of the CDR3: TGCAGCGGATCAGCGGATACGCAGTATTTT. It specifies CSGSADTQYF.